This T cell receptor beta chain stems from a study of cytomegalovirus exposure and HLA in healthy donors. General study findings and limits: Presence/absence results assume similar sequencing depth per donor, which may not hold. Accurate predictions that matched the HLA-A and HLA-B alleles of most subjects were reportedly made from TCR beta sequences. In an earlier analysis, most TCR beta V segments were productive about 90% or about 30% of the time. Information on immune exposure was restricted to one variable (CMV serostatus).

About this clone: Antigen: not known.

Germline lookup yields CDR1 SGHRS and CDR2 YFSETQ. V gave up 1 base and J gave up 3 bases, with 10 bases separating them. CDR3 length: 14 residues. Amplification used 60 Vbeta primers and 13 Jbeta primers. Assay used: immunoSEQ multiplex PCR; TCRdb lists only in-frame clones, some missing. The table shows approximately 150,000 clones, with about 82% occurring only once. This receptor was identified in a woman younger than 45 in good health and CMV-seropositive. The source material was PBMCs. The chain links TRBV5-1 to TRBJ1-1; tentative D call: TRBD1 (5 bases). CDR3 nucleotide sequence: TGCGCCAGCAGCTTGCGGGGGGATGACACTGAAGCTTTCTTT. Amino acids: CASSLRGDDTEAFF.